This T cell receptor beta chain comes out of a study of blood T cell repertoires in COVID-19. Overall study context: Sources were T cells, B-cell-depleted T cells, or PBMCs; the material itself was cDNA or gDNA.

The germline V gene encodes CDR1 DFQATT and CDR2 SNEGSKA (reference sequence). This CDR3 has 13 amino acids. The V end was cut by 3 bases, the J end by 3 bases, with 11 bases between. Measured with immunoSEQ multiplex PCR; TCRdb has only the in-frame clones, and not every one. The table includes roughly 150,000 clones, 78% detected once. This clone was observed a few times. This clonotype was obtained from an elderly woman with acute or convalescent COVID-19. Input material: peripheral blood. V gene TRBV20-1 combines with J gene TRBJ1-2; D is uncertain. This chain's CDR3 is CSASPRVDYGYTF. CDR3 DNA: TGCAGTGCTAGTCCTCGGGTTGACTATGGCTACACCTTC.